The clone carrying this T cell receptor (beta chain) was picked up many times. Antigen specificity is unknown. The method was immunoSEQ multiplex PCR; TCRdb's version includes in-frame clones alone and lacks a portion of them. This sample carries approximately 89,000 clones, about 90% of them seen once, and the ten largest clones take more than 9%. This record belongs to a study of T cell responses to AZD1222 COVID-19 vaccine. V lost 7 bases to trimming and J lost 2 bases, with 11 bases between them. CDR1 and CDR2 from the germline V gene are ENHRY and SYGVKD. The CDR3 extends over 13 amino acids. General observations from the study: White British people made up most donors, females outnumbered males, and clonal diversity was possibly underestimated. Repertoires were collected only later (after the peak T cell response had occurred).

This sequence was found in an adult who received the AZD1222 COVID-19 vaccine. The V gene is TRBV10-3, the J gene TRBJ1-1, with a weak D call TRBD1 (5 bases). The sequencing used peripheral blood, collected 28 days after the second AZD1222 dose. CDR3: CAITPTENTEAFF. The CDR3 DNA reads as TGTGCCATCACCCCGACAGAAAACACTGAAGCTTTCTTT.